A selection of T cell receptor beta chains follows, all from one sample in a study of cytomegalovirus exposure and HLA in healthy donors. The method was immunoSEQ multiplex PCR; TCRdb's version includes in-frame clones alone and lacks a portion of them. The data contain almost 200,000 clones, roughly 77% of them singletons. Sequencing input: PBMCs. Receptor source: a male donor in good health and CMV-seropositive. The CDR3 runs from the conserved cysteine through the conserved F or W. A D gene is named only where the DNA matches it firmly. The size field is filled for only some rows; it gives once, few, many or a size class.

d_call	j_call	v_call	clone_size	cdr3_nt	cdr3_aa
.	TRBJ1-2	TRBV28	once	TGTGCCAGCAGTCTCCAGGGCATGGTCTATGGCTACACCTTC	CASSLQGMVYGYTF
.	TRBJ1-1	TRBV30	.	TGTGCCTGGACAGGGGTGGGTCCTGAAGCTTTCTTT	CAWTGVGPEAFF
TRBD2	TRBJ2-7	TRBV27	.	TGTGCCCACTGTGACTTACGTAGCGGGGGACCTGCCTACGAGCAGTACTTC	CAHCDLRSGGPAYEQYF
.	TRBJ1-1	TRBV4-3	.	TGCGCCAGCAGCCAAGATAGGGGTCTGGCTGAAGCTTTCTTT	CASSQDRGLAEAFF
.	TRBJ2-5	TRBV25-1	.	TGTGCCAGCAGTCAGGGGTTGGAGACCCAGTACTTC	CASSQGLETQYF
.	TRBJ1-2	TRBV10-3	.	TGTGCCACCCGCTCTGAGGATAACTATGGCTACACCTTC	CATRSEDNYGYTF
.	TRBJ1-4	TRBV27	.	TGTGCCAGCAGCGTGGGGGGTTCCAAACTGTTTTTT	CASSVGGSKLFF
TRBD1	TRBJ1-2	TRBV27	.	TGTGCCAGCAGTCCCAAATCTACAGGGGGCTCAGCCCCCTTCTATGGCTACACCTTC	CASSPKSTGGSAPFYGYTF
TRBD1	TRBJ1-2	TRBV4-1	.	TGCGCCAGCAGCCCTGGACAGGGCTATGGCTACACCTTC	CASSPGQGYGYTF
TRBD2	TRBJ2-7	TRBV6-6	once	TGTGCCAGCAGTTACTCGCTAGCGGAGTACGAGCAGTACTTC	CASSYSLAEYEQYF
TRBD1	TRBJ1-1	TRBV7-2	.	TGTGCCAGCAGCTTCGTCCCGGGACAGGGATCGGGCACTGAAGCTTTCTTT	CASSFVPGQGSGTEAFF
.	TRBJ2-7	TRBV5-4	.	TGTGCCAGCAGCCCTAGGTCTTCGAAAGAGCAGTACTTC	CASSPRSSKEQYF
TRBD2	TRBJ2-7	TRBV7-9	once	TGTTCCAGCAGCGCGGGCGGGGGGACACTTTACGAGCAGTACTTC	CSSSAGGGTLYEQYF
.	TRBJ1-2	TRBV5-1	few	TGCGCCAGCAGCTTACAAGGGGACTATTATGGCTACACCTTC	CASSLQGDYYGYTF
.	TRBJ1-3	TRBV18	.	TGTGCCAGCTCACTGTCCCGGGACATGGGAAACACCATATATTTT	CASSLSRDMGNTIYF